This T cell receptor beta chain stems from a study of T cells in Graves' hyperthyroidism and ophthalmopathy (dated by TCRdb to about 2019). About the investigation overall: Peripheral blood was collected at initial diagnosis, before any treatment. TCR V-J signatures able to tell the groups apart were searched for in a discovery cohort of approximately 95 patients, of whom roughly 42 had Graves' ophthalmopathy and roughly 57 had stable Graves' hyperthyroidism. The 75 to 100 discovery patients were divided at random into training and test sets in a 7:3 ratio. Whether ophthalmopathy could be predicted prospectively was tested in an independent validation cohort made up of under 20 hyperthyroidism patients plus 17 patients who later progressed to ophthalmopathy. In addition, the study compared T-cell repertoires in thyroid tissue and in blood from 6 or 7 Graves' hyperthyroidism patients. After sampling, hyperthyroidism patients received methimazole starting at 30 mg daily, and ophthalmopathy patients received high-dose intravenous methylprednisolone. The paper reports TCR Vbeta CDR3 sequencing of 130 to 150 peripheral blood samples: under 45 ophthalmopathy, under 80 hyperthyroidism and around 17 progressor patients.

TCR beta CDR3 regions were amplified from RNA transcripts. The first round of RT-PCR for the TCR CDR3 was performed with the HTBI primer set and the Qiagen OneStep RT-PCR kit. Libraries were constructed in a second round of multiplex PCR, after which size selection and purification were performed. Sequencing of the libraries was done on an Illumina HiSeq2000 using paired-end 100 bp reads. The authors' analysis ran thus. SOAPnuke was used to process the raw data, removing reads that contained adapters or uncalled bases, had a mean Phred below 15, or lacked an exact match to the constant primer or identifier. COPE v1.2.5 was used to merge the high-quality paired reads, and each unique nucleotide sequence was defined as a clonotype. MiTCR v1.1 was used to align clonotypes to the IMGT TRBV, TRBD and TRBJ reference segments. Only V-J combinations with frequency above 0.0001, covering 99% to 99.2% of repertoires, were analysed. A TCS score was defined as the ratio between F50 (clonal expansion) and ExV (chaos), using BLOSUM62-based TCRdist between CDR3 peptides within each V-J. Welch's t-statistics and random forest reduced fewer than 550 V-J features to 13, which were used in a naive Bayes classifier (R e1071). TCRdb applied fastp at Q25 and MiXCR to the public reads, then kept only in-frame beta chains. Entries are consolidated by CDR3 protein sequence, retaining the most common genes and DNA. For this entry, the V and J calls and clone size follow TCRdb and not the study's own pipeline. The sample table shows around 430,000 distinct CDR3 sequences, and about 15% are seen once. Of the sample, around a third is held by the ten largest clones.

Stable Graves' hyperthyroidism was defined as no progression to ophthalmopathy during 18 months of follow-up. Hyperthyroidism patients were newly diagnosed, had a disease duration of under 2 months, and were aged 18 to 65 years. Patients with uncontrolled infections, other autoimmune diseases, pregnancy or lactation were excluded. Clinical symptoms, serum thyroxine and TRAb, thyroid ultrasound, and orbital computed tomography formed the basis for the diagnoses. Ficoll-Paque density gradient centrifugation was used to isolate PBMCs from around 9.1 ml of fresh peripheral blood. Total RNA was extracted with Trizol reagent, and quality was checked on an Agilent 2100 Bioanalyzer. This clonotype was seen a few times. This receptor's antigen is unknown. No clone much larger than this one lies a single base away; base qualities are absent. Trimmed from V: 6 bases; trimmed from J: 7 bases; junction bases lacking a gene match: 12. The cysteine opens and the phenylalanine closes a CDR3 of 16 amino acids. Of all the DNA, just the CDR3 is kept, 48 bases in frame from base 1. CDR1 MNHNS and CDR2 SASEGT were looked up in the germline V gene.

Overall study outcomes, separate from this receptor: Ophthalmopathy was separated from stable hyperthyroidism by a 13 V-J signature model, with around 90% sensitivity and 81% to 82% specificity obtained in cross-validation and 80%/75% obtained in testing. No statistical method was used to set the sample size in advance, and investigators knew the group allocation. Most expanded thyroid clonotypes (frequency above 0.001) were also detected in blood, suggesting blood repertoires may reflect thyroid immune responses. In validation, the model predicted progression to ophthalmopathy with roughly 70% sensitivity and approximately 74% specificity, a median of 6.5 months before onset.

The chain links TRBV6-1 with TRBJ1-5; 10 of the junction bases match TRBD1. The sample comprised blood. This receptor was obtained from a woman in her thirties with Graves' hyperthyroidism. The CDR3 protein is CASRPGTGAFGQPQHF. The nucleotide sequence reads TGTGCCAGCAGGCCTGGGACAGGGGCTTTCGGACAGCCCCAGCATTTT.